One sample yielded the 15 T cell receptor beta chains listed below, sequenced in a study of CXCR3-negative and CXCR3-positive naive CD8 T cells. All TRB cDNA libraries came from 5' RACE performed with UMI labels. TCRdb reprocessed the 5' RACE reads; each CDR3 protein has one entry and no DNA is given. The repertoire table contains approximately 7,000 distinct CDR3 sequences. Sequenced sample: naive CXCR3- CD8+ T cells from blood. Subset meaning: CD45RO-CCR7+CD27+CD95- naive CD8+ T cells lacking CXCR3 (TNR3-). The receptors here all came from a human donor in good health. Some clones in this sample may be carry-over from other donors' samples.

By frequency, this clonotype registers medium-sized. This chain joins TRBV6-5 and TRBJ2-7; TCRdb returns TRBD1, unconfirmable since there is no DNA. From germline, CDR1 is MNHEY and CDR2 SVGAGI. The CDR3 spans 14 residues. The CDR3 region is CASRPRGEVHEQYF.

This CDR3 reads CAISIGAKGYTF. The genes are TRBV10-3 and TRBJ1-2; TCRdb selects TRBD1, and the lack of DNA leaves this call unchecked. The CDR3 length is 12 residues. Germline lookup yields CDR1 ENHRY and CDR2 SYGVKD.

V gene TRBV15 combines with J gene TRBJ2-7; TCRdb lists TRBD1, though no DNA is available to test this call. This CDR3 comprises 14 residues. CDR1 LNHNV and CDR2 YYDKDF come from the germline V gene (reference sequence). The CDR3 sequence is CATSYTTGGYEQYF.

V is TRBV20-1 and J is TRBJ2-3; TCRdb proposes TRBD2, but this gene call is untestable without DNA. Germline-derived CDR1 and CDR2 are DFQATT and SNEGSKA (reference sequence). This CDR3 has 15 residues. CDR3 loop: CRAWTSGAIPDTQYF.

Considering frequency, this clonotype is medium-sized. This chain links TRBV29-1 with TRBJ2-7. CDR1 SQVTM and CDR2 ANQGSEA come from the germline V gene. The CDR3 sequence is 14 residues long. The CDR3: CTTRRRVPSYEQYF.

By frequency, this clonotype is medium-sized. The CDR3 is CASRPNEGIYGYTF. This chain connects TRBV28 to TRBJ1-2; as DNA is missing, the TRBD1 call by TCRdb cannot be tested. This CDR3 contains 14 residues. Germline-derived CDR1 and CDR2 are MDHEN and SYDVKM.

By frequency, this clonotype is medium-sized (0.01 to 0.1%). The rearrangement uses TRBV7-9 and TRBJ1-4; TCRdb outputs TRBD1, but without DNA this stays unchecked. CDR1 and CDR2 (germline): SEHNR, FQNEAQ (reference sequence). The CDR3 extends over 17 amino acids. The CDR3 protein is CASSSRRTGLTNEKLFF.

The V call is TRBV14, the J call TRBJ2-1; there is no DNA to check the TCRdb D call of TRBD2. The CDR3 contains 16 residues. In germline, CDR1 is SGHDN, CDR2 FVKESK. The CDR3 sequence is CASSQLAGGSYNEQFF.

This sequence joins TRBV7-2 and TRBJ2-5. The germline gives CDR1 SGHTA, CDR2 FQGNSA. CDR3 length equals 14 residues. CDR3 sequence: CASSLAPWQETQYF.

This chain joins TRBV20-1 and TRBJ2-7; the TCRdb D gene call, TRBD1, has no DNA to confirm it. The CDR3 is 14 amino acids. Germline loops: CDR1 DFQATT, CDR2 SNEGSKA (reference sequence). The CDR3 spells CSGGSGTDLYEQYF.

Considering frequency, this clonotype is medium-sized (0.01 to 0.1%). V gene TRBV28 combines with J gene TRBJ2-7; TCRdb indicates TRBD1, and absent DNA this call remains unverified. The CDR3 is 19 amino acids. Germline assignment: CDR1 MDHEN and CDR2 SYDVKM. This chain's CDR3 is CASSLLGQGADPSSYEQYF.

This clonotype is identified as medium-sized from frequency. The genes are TRBV20-1 and TRBJ2-3; the TCRdb D gene call, TRBD2, has no DNA to confirm it. The CDR3 is 15 residues long. The germline V gene has CDR1 DFQATT and CDR2 SNEGSKA (reference sequence). This CDR3 reads CSARGLAGVADTQYF.

Measured by frequency, this clonotype is medium-sized. The rearrangement links TRBV29-1 to TRBJ2-1; TCRdb reports TRBD2, a call that lacks DNA to check it against. Per germline, CDR1 SQVTM and CDR2 ANQGSEA. CDR3 length: 14 residues. CDR3 loop: CSVEGREDYNEQFF.

The chain joins TRBV29-1 to TRBJ2-1; TCRdb designates TRBD1, a call that cannot be tested without DNA. The CDR3 loop spans 14 amino acids. In germline, CDR1 is SQVTM, CDR2 ANQGSEA. Here the CDR3 reads CSAPVPSRGNEQFF.

This clonotype is called medium-sized based on its frequency. The J gene is TRBJ1-1, the V gene TRBV14; lacking DNA, the TRBD1 call made by TCRdb goes unchecked. The V gene's germline CDR1 is SGHDN and CDR2 FVKESK. The CDR3 extends over 14 amino acids. The CDR3 reads CASSSRQVNTEAFF.